This T cell receptor beta chain originates from a study of T cell responses to AZD1222 COVID-19 vaccine. The method was immunoSEQ multiplex PCR; TCRdb's version includes in-frame clones alone and lacks a portion of them. The profile covers tens of thousands of clones, with around 91% appearing a single time and about 2.4% taken by the ten largest. This clone has just a few counts. Second doses at about 4 or about 12 weeks were pooled. Specimen: peripheral blood, collected 28 days after the second AZD1222 dose. This TCR came from an adult who received the AZD1222 COVID-19 vaccine.

In DNA form, the CDR3 reads TGTGCCAGCAGGTGGGAGGGGTTCGTTTCGGCACCCCTCCACTTT. Amino acid sequence: CASRWEGFVSAPLHF. The rearrangement uses TRBV6-5 and TRBJ1-6; a possible D gene is TRBD1 (5 bases). V lost 6 bases and J lost 11, with 20 bases in between. Germline V gene lookup returns CDR1 MNHEY and CDR2 SVGAGI. The CDR3 is 15 residues long.